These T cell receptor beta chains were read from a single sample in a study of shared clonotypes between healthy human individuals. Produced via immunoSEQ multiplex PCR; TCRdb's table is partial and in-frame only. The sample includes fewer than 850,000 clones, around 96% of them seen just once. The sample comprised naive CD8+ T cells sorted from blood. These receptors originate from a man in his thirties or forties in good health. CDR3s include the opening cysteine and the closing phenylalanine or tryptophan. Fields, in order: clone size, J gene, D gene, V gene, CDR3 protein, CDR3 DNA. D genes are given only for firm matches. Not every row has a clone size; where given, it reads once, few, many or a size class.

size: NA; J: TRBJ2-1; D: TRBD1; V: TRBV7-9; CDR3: CASSLAGQEPNEQFF; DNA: TGTGCCAGCAGCTTAGCTGGACAGGAGCCCAATGAGCAGTTCTTC
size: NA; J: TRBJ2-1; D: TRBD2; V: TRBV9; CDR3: CASSAGTSGYNEQFF; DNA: TGTGCCAGCAGCGCTGGGACTAGCGGGTACAATGAGCAGTTCTTC
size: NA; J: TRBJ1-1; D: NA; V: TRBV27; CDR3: CASSELPNTEAFF; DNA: TGTGCCAGCAGTGAACTACCGAACACTGAAGCTTTCTTT
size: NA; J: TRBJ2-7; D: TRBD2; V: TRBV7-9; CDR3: CASREGGRADYEQYF; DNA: TGTGCCAGCCGGGAGGGAGGAAGGGCCGACTACGAGCAGTACTTC
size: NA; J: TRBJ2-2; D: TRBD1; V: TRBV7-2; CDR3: CASSQGTGGTGELFF; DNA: TGTGCCAGCAGCCAAGGGACAGGGGGAACCGGGGAGCTGTTTTTT
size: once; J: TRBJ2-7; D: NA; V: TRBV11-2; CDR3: CASSPTLGYEQYF; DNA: TGTGCCAGCAGCCCCACCCTAGGATACGAGCAGTACTTC
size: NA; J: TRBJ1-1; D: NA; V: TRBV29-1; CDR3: CSVGTGKNTEAFF; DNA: TGCAGCGTGGGAACAGGGAAGAACACTGAAGCTTTCTTT
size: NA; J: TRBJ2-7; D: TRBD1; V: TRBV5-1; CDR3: CASSPGQGKVEQYF; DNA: TGCGCCAGCAGCCCTGGACAGGGTAAGGTCGAGCAGTACTTC
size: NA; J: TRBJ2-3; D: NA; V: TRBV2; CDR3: CASSERGGDTQYF; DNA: TGTGCCAGCAGTGAACGTGGGGGAGATACGCAGTATTTT
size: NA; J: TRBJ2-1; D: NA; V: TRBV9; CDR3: CASSLIVGGLYNEQFF; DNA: TGTGCCAGCAGCTTAATTGTGGGGGGACTCTACAATGAGCAGTTCTTC
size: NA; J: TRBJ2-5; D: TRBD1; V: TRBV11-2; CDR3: CASRRDRDWGSQETQYF; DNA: TGTGCCAGCAGGAGGGACAGGGATTGGGGTAGCCAAGAGACCCAGTACTTC
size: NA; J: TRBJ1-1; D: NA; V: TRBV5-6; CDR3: CASSLVQPRGEAFF; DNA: TGTGCCAGCAGCTTAGTACAGCCTCGGGGTGAAGCTTTCTTT
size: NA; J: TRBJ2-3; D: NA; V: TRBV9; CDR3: CASSGSNTDTQYF; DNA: TGTGCCAGCAGCGGGAGCAACACAGATACGCAGTATTTT
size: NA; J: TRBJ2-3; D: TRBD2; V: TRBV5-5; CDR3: CASSLGRLAGPSTDTQYF; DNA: TGTGCCAGCAGCTTGGGTAGGTTAGCGGGACCTAGCACAGATACGCAGTATTTT
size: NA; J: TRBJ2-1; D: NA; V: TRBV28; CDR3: CASSFPGQPPEQFF; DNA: TGTGCCAGCAGTTTTCCTGGACAGCCGCCAGAGCAGTTCTTC
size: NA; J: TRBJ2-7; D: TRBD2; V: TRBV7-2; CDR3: CASSRTSEQYF; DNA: TGTGCCAGCAGTCGGACTAGCGAGCAGTACTTC
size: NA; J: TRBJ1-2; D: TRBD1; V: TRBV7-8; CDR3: CASSFYRGNYGYTF; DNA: TGTGCCAGCAGCTTCTACAGGGGGAACTATGGCTACACCTTC
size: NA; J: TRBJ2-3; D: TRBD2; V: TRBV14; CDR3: CASSAGLAGDTDTQYF; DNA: TGTGCCAGCAGCGCTGGACTAGCGGGAGACACAGATACGCAGTATTTT
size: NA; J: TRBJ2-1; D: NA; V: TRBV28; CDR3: CASSKPPDSLSIYNEQFF; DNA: TGTGCCAGCAGCAAACCTCCGGACAGTCTGTCTATCTACAATGAGCAGTTCTTC
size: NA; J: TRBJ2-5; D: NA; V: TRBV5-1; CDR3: CASSLDTGLETQYF; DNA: TGCGCCAGCAGCTTAGATACAGGGTTGGAGACCCAGTACTTC
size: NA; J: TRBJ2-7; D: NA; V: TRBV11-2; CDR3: CASSPTGTYEQYF; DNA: TGTGCCAGCAGCCCGACGGGAACCTACGAGCAGTACTTC
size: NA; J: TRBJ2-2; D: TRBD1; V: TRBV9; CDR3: CASSDRGDTGELFF; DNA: TGTGCCAGCAGCGACAGGGGGGACACCGGGGAGCTGTTTTTT
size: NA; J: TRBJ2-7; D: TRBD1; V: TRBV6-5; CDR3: CASSTGTGTYEQYF; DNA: TGTGCCAGCAGTACCGGGACAGGGACCTACGAGCAGTACTTC
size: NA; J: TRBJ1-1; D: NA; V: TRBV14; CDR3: CASSQGETRRWDTEAFF; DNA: TGTGCCAGCAGCCAAGGAGAGACACGGAGGTGGGACACTGAAGCTTTCTTT
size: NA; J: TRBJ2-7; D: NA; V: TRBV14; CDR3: CASSTGGNYEQYF; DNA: TGTGCCAGCAGTACTGGGGGAAATTACGAGCAGTACTTC
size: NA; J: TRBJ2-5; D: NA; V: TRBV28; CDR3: CASSFRLWETQYF; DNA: TGTGCCAGCAGTTTCAGGCTCTGGGAGACCCAGTACTTC
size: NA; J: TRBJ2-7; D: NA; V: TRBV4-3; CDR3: CASSPWGLSTYEQYF; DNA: TGCGCCAGCAGCCCCTGGGGACTTAGTACCTACGAGCAGTACTTC
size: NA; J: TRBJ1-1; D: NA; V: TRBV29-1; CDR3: CSVERSPNTEAFF; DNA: TGCAGCGTTGAACGCAGCCCGAACACTGAAGCTTTCTTT
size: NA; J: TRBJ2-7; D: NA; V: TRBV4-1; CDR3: CASSLDGYEQYF; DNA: TGCGCCAGCAGCCTCGACGGTTACGAGCAGTACTTC
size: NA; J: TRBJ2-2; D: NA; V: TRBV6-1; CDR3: CASSERKSGGFTGELFF; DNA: TGTGCCAGCAGTGAACGCAAGTCCGGAGGGTTCACCGGGGAGCTGTTTTTT
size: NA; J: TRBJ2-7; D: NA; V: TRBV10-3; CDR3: CAISGEGRDEQYF; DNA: TGTGCCATCAGTGGTGAGGGCCGGGACGAGCAGTACTTC
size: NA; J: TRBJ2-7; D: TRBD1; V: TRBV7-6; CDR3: CASSPTGQGYEQYF; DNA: TGTGCCAGCAGCCCGACGGGACAGGGGTACGAGCAGTACTTC
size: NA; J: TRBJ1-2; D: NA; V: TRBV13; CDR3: CASSLYRYYGYTF; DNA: TGTGCCAGCAGCTTATACAGGTATTATGGCTACACCTTC
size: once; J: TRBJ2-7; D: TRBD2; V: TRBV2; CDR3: CARRREDSYEQYF; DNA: TGTGCCCGGAGGCGGGAGGACTCCTACGAGCAGTACTTC
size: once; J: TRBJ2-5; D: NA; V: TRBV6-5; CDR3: CASSSYLPSETQYF; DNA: TGTGCCAGCAGTTCCTACCTACCCTCCGAGACCCAGTACTTC
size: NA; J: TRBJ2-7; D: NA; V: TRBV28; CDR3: CASSLGEASVVHYEQYF; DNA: TGTGCCAGCAGTTTGGGGGAGGCTAGCGTGGTCCACTACGAGCAGTACTTC
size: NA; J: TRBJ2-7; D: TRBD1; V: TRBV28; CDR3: CASSQQGSYEQYF; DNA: TGTGCCAGCAGCCAACAGGGGTCCTACGAGCAGTACTTC
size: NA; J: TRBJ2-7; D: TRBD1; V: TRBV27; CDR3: CASSLTGQGAYEQYF; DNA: TGTGCCAGCAGCCTGACGGGACAGGGGGCCTACGAGCAGTACTTC
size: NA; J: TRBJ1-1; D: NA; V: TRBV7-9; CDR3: CASSLGIEAFF; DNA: TGTGCCAGCAGCTTAGGGATCGAAGCTTTCTTT
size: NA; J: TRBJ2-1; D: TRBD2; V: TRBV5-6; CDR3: CASSSGLAGVFNEQFF; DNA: TGTGCCAGCAGCTCGGGACTAGCGGGGGTTTTCAATGAGCAGTTCTTC
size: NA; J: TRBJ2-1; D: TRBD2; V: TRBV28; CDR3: CASSREAGVRYEQFF; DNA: TGTGCCAGCAGTCGAGAAGCGGGAGTTCGGTATGAGCAGTTCTTC
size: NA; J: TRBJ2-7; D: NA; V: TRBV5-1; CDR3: CASSFRGGPYEQYF; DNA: TGCGCCAGCAGCTTCCGCGGGGGCCCCTACGAGCAGTACTTC
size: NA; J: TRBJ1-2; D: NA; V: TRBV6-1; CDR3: CASSEDGYGYTF; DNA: TGTGCCAGCAGTGAAGATGGGTACGGCTACACCTTC
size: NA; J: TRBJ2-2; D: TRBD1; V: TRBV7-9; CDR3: CASSLSTGLSGELFF; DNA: TGTGCCAGCAGCTTATCGACAGGGCTTTCCGGGGAGCTGTTTTTT
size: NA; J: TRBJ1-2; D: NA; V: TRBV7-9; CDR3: CASSLLRGLSDYGYTF; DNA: TGTGCCAGCAGCTTACTTCGAGGGCTTTCGGACTATGGCTACACCTTC
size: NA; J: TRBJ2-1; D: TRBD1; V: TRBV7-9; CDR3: CASSPWDRGLDEQFF; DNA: TGTGCCAGCAGCCCATGGGACAGGGGCCTCGATGAGCAGTTCTTC
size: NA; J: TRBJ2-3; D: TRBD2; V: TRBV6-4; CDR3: CASSGSSGAGYTQYF; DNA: TGTGCCAGCAGTGGGTCTAGCGGGGCGGGTTATACGCAGTATTTT
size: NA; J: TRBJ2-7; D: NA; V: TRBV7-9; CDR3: CASSWTSYEQYF; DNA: TGTGCCAGCAGCTGGACCTCCTACGAGCAGTACTTC
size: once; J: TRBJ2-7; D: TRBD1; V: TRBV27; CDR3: CASSWDRSLYEQYF; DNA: TGTGCCAGCAGTTGGGACAGGTCCTTATACGAGCAGTACTTC
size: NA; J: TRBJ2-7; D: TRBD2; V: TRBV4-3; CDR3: CASSQDGGVHEQYF; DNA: TGCGCCAGCAGCCAAGATGGGGGGGTTCACGAGCAGTACTTC
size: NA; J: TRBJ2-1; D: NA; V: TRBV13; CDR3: CASSWTPSGSNEQFF; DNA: TGTGCCAGCAGCTGGACCCCTTCCGGGAGCAATGAGCAGTTCTTC
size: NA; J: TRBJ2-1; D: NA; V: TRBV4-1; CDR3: CASSQKVSSDYNEQFF; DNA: TGCGCCAGCAGCCAGAAAGTGTCTAGCGATTACAATGAGCAGTTCTTC
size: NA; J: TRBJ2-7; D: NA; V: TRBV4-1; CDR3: CASSPESGIAPYEQYF; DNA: TGCGCCAGCAGCCCTGAGTCGGGAATTGCCCCCTACGAGCAGTACTTC
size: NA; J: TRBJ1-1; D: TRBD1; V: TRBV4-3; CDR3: CASSQDFGDRVNTEAFF; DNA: TGCGCCAGCAGCCAAGATTTTGGGGACAGGGTCAACACTGAAGCTTTCTTT